This T cell receptor (beta chain) was obtained from a study of Ad26.COV2.S vaccination and SARS-CoV-2 variants. The CDR3 has 14 residues. CDR1 and CDR2 from the germline V gene are KGHSH and LQKENI. J was trimmed by 13 bases and V by 6 bases; bases with no gene match: 16. Using immunoSEQ multiplex PCR, the repertoire was profiled, and TCRdb retains in-frame clones only, with some absent. Of some 640,000 clones listed, around 90% were seen once; the top ten hold approximately 1.5%. Study observations and caveats: Spike-specific responses of CD8+ and CD4+ T cells were reported to display substantial breadth after vaccination. Vaccine and placebo recipients had similar non-spike TCR breadth.

Treatment of the sample: around 19 received Ad26.COV2.S at low or high dose, single or two shots; 5 received placebo; per-sample allocation not given. Day 63 after the first injection of vaccine or placebo was the sampling time. The vaccine antigen was prefusion-stabilized Wuhan SARS-CoV-2 spike. Only one count was recorded for this clone. What it binds is unknown. The source material was peripheral blood, sampled in a trial of Ad26.COV2.S vaccine versus placebo. V gene TRBV18 combines with J gene TRBJ2-5; 8 bases fit TRBD2. The sequence derives from a person between 18 and 60 years old who received the Ad26.COV2.S COVID-19 vaccine or a placebo. CDR3 residues: CASSGTSGSPRLYF. Here the CDR3 DNA reads TGTGCCAGCTCCGGGACTAGTGGTAGCCCAAGGTTGTACTTC.